This T cell receptor beta chain was profiled in a study of cytomegalovirus exposure and HLA in healthy donors. Study-level points and caveats: Specificity of a few CMV-associated chains for CMV antigens was verified in vitro. Associated with cytomegalovirus, according to the listing, were fewer than 200 TCR beta chains. Association of a missense DCLRE1C variant with TCR beta V- and J-gene trimming was reported in a later analysis.

Both 60 Vbeta primers and 13 Jbeta primers went into the PCR. Authors' methods: Roughly 10 million shared chains were among approximately 87 million unique TCR beta chains counted in a later analysis. This table comes from immunoSEQ multiplex PCR, and its TCRdb copy is limited to in-frame clones, with some not included. The V and J calls and clone size are taken from that table; D and trimming were inferred from the DNA. The sample carries 150,000 to 200,000 clones, 75% to 80% recorded once. The CDR3 is 14 amino acids. Germline values: CDR1 WNHNN, CDR2 SYGVQD (reference sequence). Trimming removed 6 bases from V and 12 bases from J, with 21 bases in between. A few counts support this clone. Its specificity is not known.

The sequenced sample was PBMCs. V is TRBV10-1 and J is TRBJ2-1; D is perhaps TRBD2 (6 bases). The sequence derives from a woman in her twenties or thirties in good health and CMV-seropositive. CDR3 amino acids: CASSDHRESRPQFF. The CDR3 DNA sequence: TGCGCCAGCAGCGACCACCGGGAGTCACGTCCGCAGTTCTTC.